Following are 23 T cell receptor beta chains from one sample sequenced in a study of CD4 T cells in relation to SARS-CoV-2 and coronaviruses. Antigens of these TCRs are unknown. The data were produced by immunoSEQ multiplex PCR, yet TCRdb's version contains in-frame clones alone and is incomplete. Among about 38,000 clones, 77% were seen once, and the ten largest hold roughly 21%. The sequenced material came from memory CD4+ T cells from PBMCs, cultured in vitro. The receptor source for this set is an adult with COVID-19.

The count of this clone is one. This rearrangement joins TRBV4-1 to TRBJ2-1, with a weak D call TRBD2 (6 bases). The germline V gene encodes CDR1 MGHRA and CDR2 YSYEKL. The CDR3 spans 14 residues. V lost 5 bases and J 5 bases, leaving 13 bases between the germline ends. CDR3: CASSLGLPHNEQFF. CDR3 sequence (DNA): TGCGCCAGCAGCTTGGGACTTCCCCACAATGAGCAGTTCTTC.

The CDR3 region is CASSSMTSTDTQYF. CDR3 bases: TGTGCCAGCAGTTCCATGACTAGCACAGATACGCAGTATTTT. The rearrangement joins TRBV6-5 to TRBJ2-3; D unresolved. Germline assignment: CDR1 MNHEY and CDR2 SVGAGI. The CDR3 sequence is 14 residues long. Trimming took off 4 bases at V and 0 bases at J, with 8 bases between the two ends.

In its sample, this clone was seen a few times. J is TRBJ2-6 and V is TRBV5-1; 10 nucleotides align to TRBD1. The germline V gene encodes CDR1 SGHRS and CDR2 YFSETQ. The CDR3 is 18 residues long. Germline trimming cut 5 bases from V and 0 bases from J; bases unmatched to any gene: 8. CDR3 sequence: CASSFDRGLSSGANVLTF. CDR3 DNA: TGCGCCAGCAGTTTCGACAGGGGGCTCAGCTCTGGGGCCAACGTCCTGACTTTC.

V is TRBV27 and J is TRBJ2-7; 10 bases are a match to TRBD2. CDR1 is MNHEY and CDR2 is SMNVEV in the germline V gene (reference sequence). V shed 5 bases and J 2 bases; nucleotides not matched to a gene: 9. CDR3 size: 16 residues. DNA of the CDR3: TGTGCCAGCAGTCTCGCGACTAGCGGGTATCCCTACGAGCAGTACTTC. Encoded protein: CASSLATSGYPYEQYF.

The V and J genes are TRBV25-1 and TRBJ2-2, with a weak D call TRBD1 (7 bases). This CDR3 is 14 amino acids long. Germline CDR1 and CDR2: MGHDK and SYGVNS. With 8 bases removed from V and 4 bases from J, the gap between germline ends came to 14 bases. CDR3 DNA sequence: TGTGCCAGCTCAGGGGGAGCGGGCACCGGGGAGCTGTTTTTT. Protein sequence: CASSGGAGTGELFF. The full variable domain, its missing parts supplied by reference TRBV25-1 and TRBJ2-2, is EADIYQTPRYLVIGTGKKITLECSQTMGHDKMYWYQQDPGMELHLIHYSYGVNSTEKGDLSSESTVSRIRTEHFPLTLESARPSHTSQYLCASSGGAGTGELFFGEGSRLTVL.

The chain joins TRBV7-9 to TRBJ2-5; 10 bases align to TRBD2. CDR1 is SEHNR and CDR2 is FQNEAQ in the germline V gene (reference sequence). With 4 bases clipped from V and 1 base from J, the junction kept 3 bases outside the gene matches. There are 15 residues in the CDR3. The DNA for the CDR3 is TGTGCCAGCAGCTCCAGGACTAGCGGCCAAGAGACCCAGTACTTC. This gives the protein CASSSRTSGQETQYF.

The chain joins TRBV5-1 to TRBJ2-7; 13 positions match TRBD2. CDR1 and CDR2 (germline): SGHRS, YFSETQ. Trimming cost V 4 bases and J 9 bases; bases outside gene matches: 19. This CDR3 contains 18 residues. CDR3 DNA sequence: TGCGCCAGCAGCGGGGGACTAGCGGGAAAAGCTGGGGCGTGGGGGCAGTACTTC. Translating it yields CASSGGLAGKAGAWGQYF.

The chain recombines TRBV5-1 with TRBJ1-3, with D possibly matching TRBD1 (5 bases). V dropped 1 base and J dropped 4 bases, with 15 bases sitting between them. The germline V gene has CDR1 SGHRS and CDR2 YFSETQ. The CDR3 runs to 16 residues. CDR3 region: CASSLNVNRGGNTIYF. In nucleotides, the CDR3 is TGCGCCAGCAGCTTGAATGTCAACCGGGGGGGAAACACCATATATTTT.

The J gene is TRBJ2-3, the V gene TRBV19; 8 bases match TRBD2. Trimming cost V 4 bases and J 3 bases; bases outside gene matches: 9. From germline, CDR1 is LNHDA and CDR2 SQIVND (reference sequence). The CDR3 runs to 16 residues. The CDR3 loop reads CASSTHPGGLTDTQYF. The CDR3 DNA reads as TGTGCCAGTAGTACTCATCCGGGAGGGTTGACAGATACGCAGTATTTT.

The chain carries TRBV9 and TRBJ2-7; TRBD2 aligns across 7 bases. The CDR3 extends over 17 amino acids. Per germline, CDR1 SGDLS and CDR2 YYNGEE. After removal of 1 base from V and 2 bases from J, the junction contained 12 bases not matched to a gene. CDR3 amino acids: CASSVKGTILGTYEQYF. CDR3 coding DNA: TGTGCCAGCAGCGTAAAGGGGACTATTCTCGGGACCTACGAGCAGTACTTC. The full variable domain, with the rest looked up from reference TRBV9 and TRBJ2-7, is DSGVTQTPKHLITATGQRVTLRCSPRSGDLSVYWYQQSLDQGLQFLIQYYNGEERAKGNILERFSAQQFPDLHSELNLSSLELGDSALYFCASSVKGTILGTYEQYFGPGTRLTVT.

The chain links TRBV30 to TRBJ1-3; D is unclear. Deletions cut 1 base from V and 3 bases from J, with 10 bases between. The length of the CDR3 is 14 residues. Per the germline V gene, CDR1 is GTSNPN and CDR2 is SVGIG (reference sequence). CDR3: CAWSGGRGGNTIYF. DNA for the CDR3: TGTGCCTGGAGTGGCGGAAGAGGTGGAAACACCATATATTTT.

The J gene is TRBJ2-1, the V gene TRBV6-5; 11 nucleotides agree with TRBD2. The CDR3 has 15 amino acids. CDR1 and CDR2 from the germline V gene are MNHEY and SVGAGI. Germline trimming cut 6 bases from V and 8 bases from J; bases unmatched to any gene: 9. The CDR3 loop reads CASSATSGSLHEQFF. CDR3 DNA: TGTGCCAGCAGCGCTACTAGCGGGAGCCTTCATGAGCAGTTCTTC.

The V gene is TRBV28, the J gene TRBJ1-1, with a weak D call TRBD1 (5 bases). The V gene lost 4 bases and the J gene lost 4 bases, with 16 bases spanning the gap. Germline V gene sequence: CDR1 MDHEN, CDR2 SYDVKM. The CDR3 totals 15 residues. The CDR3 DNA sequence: TGTGCCAGCAGTTCCACCGACAGATTCCCCACTGAAGCTTTCTTT. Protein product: CASSSTDRFPTEAFF.

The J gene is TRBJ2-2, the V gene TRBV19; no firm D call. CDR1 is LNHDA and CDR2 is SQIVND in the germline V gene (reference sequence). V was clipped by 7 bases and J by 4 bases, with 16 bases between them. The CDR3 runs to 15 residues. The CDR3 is CASKQMESSTGELFF. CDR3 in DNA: TGTGCCAGTAAACAAATGGAGTCCAGCACCGGGGAGCTGTTTTTT.

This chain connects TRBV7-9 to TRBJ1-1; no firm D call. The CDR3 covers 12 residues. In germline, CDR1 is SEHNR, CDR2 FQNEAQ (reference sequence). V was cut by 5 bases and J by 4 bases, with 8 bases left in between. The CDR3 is CASSLTTTEAFF. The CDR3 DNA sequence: TGTGCCAGCAGCCTGACAACCACTGAAGCTTTCTTT.

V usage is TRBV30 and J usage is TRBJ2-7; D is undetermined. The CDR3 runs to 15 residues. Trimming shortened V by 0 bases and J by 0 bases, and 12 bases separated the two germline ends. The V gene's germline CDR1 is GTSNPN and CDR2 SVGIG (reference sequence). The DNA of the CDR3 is TGTGCCTGGAGTGTACGGTACTGGGACTCCTACGAGCAGTACTTC. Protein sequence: CAWSVRYWDSYEQYF.

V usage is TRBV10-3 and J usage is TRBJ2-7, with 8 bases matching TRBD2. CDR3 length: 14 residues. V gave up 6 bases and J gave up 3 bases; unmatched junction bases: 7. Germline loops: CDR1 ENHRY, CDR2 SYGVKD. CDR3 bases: TGTGCCATCAGCCCCACTAGCGGCAACTACGAGCAGTACTTC. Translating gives CAISPTSGNYEQYF.

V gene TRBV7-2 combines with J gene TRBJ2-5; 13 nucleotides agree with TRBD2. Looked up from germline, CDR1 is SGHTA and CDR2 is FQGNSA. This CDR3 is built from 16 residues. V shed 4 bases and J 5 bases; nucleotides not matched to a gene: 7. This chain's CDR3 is CASSSRTSGSRETQYF. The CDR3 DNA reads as TGTGCCAGCAGCTCCAGGACTAGCGGGAGCAGGGAGACCCAGTACTTC.

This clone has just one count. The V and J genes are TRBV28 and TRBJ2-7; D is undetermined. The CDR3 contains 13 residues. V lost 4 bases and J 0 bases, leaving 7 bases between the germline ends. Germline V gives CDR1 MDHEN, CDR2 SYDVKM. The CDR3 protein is CASSWHSSYEQYF. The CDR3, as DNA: TGTGCCAGCAGTTGGCATAGCTCCTACGAGCAGTACTTC.

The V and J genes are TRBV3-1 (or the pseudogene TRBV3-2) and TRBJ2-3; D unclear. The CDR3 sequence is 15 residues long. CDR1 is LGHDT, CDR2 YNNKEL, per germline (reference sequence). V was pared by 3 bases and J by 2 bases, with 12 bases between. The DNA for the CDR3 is TGTGCCAGCAGCCACCTCACTCTCTCCACAGATACGCAGTATTTT. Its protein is CASSHLTLSTDTQYF.

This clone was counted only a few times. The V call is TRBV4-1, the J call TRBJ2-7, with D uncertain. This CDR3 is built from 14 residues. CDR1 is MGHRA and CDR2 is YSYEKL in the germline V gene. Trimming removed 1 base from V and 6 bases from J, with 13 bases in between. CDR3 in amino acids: CASSQVNPVGEQYF. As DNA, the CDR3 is TGCGCCAGCAGCCAAGTGAATCCCGTAGGCGAGCAGTACTTC.

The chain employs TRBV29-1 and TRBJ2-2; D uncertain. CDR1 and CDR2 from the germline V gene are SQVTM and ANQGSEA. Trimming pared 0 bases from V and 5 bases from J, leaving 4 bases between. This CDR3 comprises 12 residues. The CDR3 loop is CSVEDLTGELFF. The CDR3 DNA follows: TGCAGCGTTGAAGATTTAACCGGGGAGCTGTTTTTT.

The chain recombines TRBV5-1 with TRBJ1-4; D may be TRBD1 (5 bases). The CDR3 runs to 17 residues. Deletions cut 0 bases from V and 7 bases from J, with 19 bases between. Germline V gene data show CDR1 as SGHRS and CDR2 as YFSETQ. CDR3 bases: TGCGCCAGCAGCTTGGCCGGGGGTCGAAACGGGGGTGAAAAACTGTTTTTT. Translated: CASSLAGGRNGGEKLFF.